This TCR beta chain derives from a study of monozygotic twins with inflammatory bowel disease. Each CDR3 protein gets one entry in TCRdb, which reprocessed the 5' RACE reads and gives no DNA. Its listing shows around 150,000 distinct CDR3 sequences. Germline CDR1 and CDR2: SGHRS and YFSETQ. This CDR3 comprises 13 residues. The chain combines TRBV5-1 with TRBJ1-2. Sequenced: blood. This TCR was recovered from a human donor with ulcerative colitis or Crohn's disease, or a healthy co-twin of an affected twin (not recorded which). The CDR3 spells CASSPTPNYGYTF.